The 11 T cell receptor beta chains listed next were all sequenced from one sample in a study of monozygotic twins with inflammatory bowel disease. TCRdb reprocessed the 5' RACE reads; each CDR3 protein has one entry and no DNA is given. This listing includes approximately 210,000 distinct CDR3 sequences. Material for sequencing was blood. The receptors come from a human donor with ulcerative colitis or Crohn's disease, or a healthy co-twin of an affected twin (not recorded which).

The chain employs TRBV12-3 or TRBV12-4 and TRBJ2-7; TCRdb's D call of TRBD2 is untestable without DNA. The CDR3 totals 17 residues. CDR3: CASSLGTAGGPSYEQYF.

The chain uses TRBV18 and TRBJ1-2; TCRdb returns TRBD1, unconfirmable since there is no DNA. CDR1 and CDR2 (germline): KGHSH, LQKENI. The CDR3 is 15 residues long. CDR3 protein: CASSPPNRQNYGYTF.

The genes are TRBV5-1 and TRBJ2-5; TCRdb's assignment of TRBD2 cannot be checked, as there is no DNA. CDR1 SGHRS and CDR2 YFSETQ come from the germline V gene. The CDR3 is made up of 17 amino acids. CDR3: CASSAGTLLGGQETQYF.

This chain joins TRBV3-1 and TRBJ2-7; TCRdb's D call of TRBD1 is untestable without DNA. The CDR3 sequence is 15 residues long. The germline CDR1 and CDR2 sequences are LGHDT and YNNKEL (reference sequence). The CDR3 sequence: CASSLRRGGGYEQYF.

This chain's CDR3 is CSVVLREGLDTQYF. The genes are TRBV29-1 and TRBJ2-3; the D call of TRBD2 rests on TCRdb alone, since no DNA is present to check it. Germline values: CDR1 SQVTM, CDR2 ANQGSEA. The CDR3 length is 14 residues.

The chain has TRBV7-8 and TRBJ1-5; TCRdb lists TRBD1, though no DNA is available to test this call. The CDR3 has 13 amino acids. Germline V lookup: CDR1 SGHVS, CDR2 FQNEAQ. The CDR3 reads CASSQQGFQPQHF.

CDR3: CASSLGPYYEQYF. The chain has TRBV5-1 and TRBJ2-7; TCRdb's D gene call, TRBD2, goes unchecked for lack of DNA. The CDR3 length is 13 residues. CDR1 and CDR2 (germline): SGHRS, YFSETQ. Filled out from reference TRBV5-1 and TRBJ2-7, the complete variable domain reads KAGVTQTPRYLIKTRGQQVTLSCSPISGHRSVSWYQQTPGQGLQFLFEYFSETQRNKGNFPGRFSGRQFSNSRSEMNVSTLELGDSALYLCASSLGPYYEQYFGPGTRLTVT.

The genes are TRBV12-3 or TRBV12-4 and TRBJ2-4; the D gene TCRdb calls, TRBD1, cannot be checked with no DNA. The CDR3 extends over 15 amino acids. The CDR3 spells CASSPTGGAKNMQYF.

CDR3 residues: CATSRDGWQGTGELFF. The genes are TRBV15 and TRBJ2-2; TCRdb lists TRBD1, though no DNA is available to test this call. CDR1 is LNHNV and CDR2 is YYDKDF in the germline V gene (reference sequence). The CDR3 is 16 amino acids.

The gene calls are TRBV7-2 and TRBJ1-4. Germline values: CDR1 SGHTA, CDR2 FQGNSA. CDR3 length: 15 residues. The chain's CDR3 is CASSFGGFGYEKLFF.

This CDR3 is CASSPRRASGYTF. This chain joins TRBV27 and TRBJ1-2; with no DNA, the TCRdb D assignment of TRBD1 cannot be verified. Germline lookup yields CDR1 MNHEY and CDR2 SMNVEV (reference sequence). There are 13 residues in the CDR3.